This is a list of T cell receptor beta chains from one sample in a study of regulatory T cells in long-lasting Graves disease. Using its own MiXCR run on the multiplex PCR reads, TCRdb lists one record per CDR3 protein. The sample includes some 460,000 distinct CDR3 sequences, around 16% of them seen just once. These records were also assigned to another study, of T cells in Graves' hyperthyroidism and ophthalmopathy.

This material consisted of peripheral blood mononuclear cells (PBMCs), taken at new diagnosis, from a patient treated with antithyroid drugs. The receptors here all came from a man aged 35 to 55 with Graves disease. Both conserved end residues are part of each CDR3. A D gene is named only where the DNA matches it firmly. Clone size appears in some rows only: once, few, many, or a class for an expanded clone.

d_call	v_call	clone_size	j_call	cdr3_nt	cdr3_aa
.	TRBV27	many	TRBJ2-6	TGTGCCAGCAGCCCTCATTTGGGCGCTGGGGCCAACGTCCTGACTTTC	CASSPHLGAGANVLTF
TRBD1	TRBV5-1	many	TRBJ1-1	TGCGCCAGCAGCTTTAAAGCCGCCGGGACAGGGACTACTGAAGCTTTCTTT	CASSFKAAGTGTTEAFF
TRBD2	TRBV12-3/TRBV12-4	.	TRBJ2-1	TGTGCCAGCAGTTTCTCTAGCGGGTCTTTTGTCGATGAGCAGTTCTTC	CASSFSSGSFVDEQFF
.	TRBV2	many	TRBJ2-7	TGTGCCAGCAGGTCCGGGAACTCCTACGAGCAGTACTTC	CASRSGNSYEQYF
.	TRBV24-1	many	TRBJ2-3	TGTGCCACCAGTGACAGGGGTCGGGAACCCACAGATACGCAGTATTTT	CATSDRGREPTDTQYF
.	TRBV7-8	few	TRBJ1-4	TGTGCCAGCAGCTTACGGGGGAGGAATGAAAAACTGTTTTTT	CASSLRGRNEKLFF
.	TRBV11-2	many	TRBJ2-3	TGTGCCAGCAGCCCAGCTCCGGGGACCCGTACGCAGTATTTT	CASSPAPGTRTQYF
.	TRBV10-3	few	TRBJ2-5	TGTGCCATCAGTCCCGTCGGACCAGTTAAAGAGACCCAGTACTTC	CAISPVGPVKETQYF
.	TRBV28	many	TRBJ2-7	TGTGCCAGCAGTTTTGTCAGGGGGGTAGCCCCGACCTACGAGCAGTACTTC	CASSFVRGVAPTYEQYF
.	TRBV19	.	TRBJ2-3	TGTGCCAGTAGTATCGATGCAGATACGCAGTATTTT	CASSIDADTQYF
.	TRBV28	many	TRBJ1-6	TGTGCCAGCATTATCAGGCCCAATTCACCCCTCCACTTT	CASIIRPNSPLHF
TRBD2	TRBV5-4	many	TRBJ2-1	TGTGCCAGCAGCTTGGAGAGCGGGAGGGCCCCTGAGCAGTTCTTC	CASSLESGRAPEQFF
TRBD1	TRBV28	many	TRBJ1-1	TGTGCCAGCGGTCGACAAGGACAGGGGGGGATAGACACTGAAGCTTTCTTT	CASGRQGQGGIDTEAFF
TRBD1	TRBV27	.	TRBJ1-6	TGTGCCAGCAGCGGACAGGGTGCCTATAATTCACCCCTCCACTTT	CASSGQGAYNSPLHF
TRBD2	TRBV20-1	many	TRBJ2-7	TGCAGTGCTCATAGCGGAGCGGGAGGGTACGAGCAGTACTTC	CSAHSGAGGYEQYF
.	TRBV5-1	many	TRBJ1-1	TGCGCCAGCAGCTTGAATTCTGCAGGTGTGAACACTGAAGCTTTCTTT	CASSLNSAGVNTEAFF
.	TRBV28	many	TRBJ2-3	TGTGCCAGCACCAAACCAGGAACAGATACGCAGTATTTT	CASTKPGTDTQYF
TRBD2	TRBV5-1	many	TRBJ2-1	TGCGCCAGCAGCTTGGTGGGTGGGACTAGCGATGAGCAGTTCTTC	CASSLVGGTSDEQFF
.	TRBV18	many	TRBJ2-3	TGTGCCAGCTCTTGGGGCAGAAGCACAGATACGCAGTATTTT	CASSWGRSTDTQYF
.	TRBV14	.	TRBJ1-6	TGTGCCAGCAGCCAAGAGATGACGGGTTATAATTCACCCCTCCACTTT	CASSQEMTGYNSPLHF
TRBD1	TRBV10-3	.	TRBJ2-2	TGTGCCATCAGGGACCGGGACAGCAACACCGGGGAGCTGTTTTTT	CAIRDRDSNTGELFF
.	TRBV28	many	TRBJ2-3	TGTGCCAGCAGTCGCTTTCTAGGTAGCACAGATACGCAGTATTTT	CASSRFLGSTDTQYF
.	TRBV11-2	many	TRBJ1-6	TGTGCCAGCAGCTTAGAGCCGAATTCACCCCTCCACTTT	CASSLEPNSPLHF
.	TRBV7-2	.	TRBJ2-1	TGTGCCAGCAGCCCCGGGCCCTTGGGAGAGCAGTTCTTC	CASSPGPLGEQFF
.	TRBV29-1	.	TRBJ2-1	TGCAGCGTTGAAGGCCCCGGCTCCTACAATGAGCAGTTCTTC	CSVEGPGSYNEQFF
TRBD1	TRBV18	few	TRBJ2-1	TGTGCCAGCTCACCTGGACAGGACAATGAGCAGTTCTTC	CASSPGQDNEQFF
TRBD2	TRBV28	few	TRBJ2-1	TGTGCCAGCAGTTTTAAAGGGACTAGCGGGCTTACTGTGGAGTTCTTC	CASSFKGTSGLTVEFF
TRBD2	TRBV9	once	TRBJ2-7	TGTGCCAGCAGCCGCGATCTAGCGGTAGAGAATCGGGAGCAGTACTTC	CASSRDLAVENREQYF
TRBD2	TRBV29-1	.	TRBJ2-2	TGCAGCGTTGGGAGCGGGGGGAACACCGGGGAGCTGTTTTTT	CSVGSGGNTGELFF
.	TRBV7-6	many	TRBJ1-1	TGTGCCAGCTCGATGGTGAACACTGAAGCTTTCTTT	CASSMVNTEAFF
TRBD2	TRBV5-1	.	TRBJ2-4	TGCGCCAGCAGCTTGGGGAGCGGGAGCACAAACATTCAGTACTTC	CASSLGSGSTNIQYF